Listed below are T cell receptor beta chains from one sample, sequenced in a study of blood T cell repertoires in COVID-19. Assay: immunoSEQ multiplex PCR; the TCRdb copy retains only in-frame clones and omits some. The sample lists more than 200,000 clones; roughly 86% were seen once. Sequences were obtained from PBMCs or T cells enriched from blood (not recorded which). Source of these receptors: a woman in her 30s with acute COVID-19. Each CDR3 is given with its conserved first and last residue. Some rows mark clone size as missing; the rest say once, few, many or name a class of expanded clone.

TRBV29-1	NA	TRBJ2-1	CSGDLAGYNEQFF
TRBV13	few	TRBJ1-2	CASSLGGQNYGYTF
TRBV4-1	NA	TRBJ2-3	CASSQDPADRRDTQYF
TRBV5-1	many	TRBJ2-7	CASSDTEPTLYEQYF
TRBV7-9	NA	TRBJ2-3	CASREINTDTQYF
TRBV20-1	NA	TRBJ1-5	CSARSGQPQHF
TRBV7-2	NA	TRBJ2-3	CASSAPELAPSTDTQYF
TRBV5-1	few	TRBJ2-3	CASSSSRSTDTQYF
TRBV3-1/TRBV3-2	NA	TRBJ1-5	CASSQVHSNQPQHF
TRBV6-5	NA	TRBJ2-5	CASSYPGGGALETQYF
TRBV4-1	NA	TRBJ1-1	CASSQDPPGTQVNTEAFF
TRBV7-3	few	TRBJ1-1	CASSNRGLSEAFF
TRBV7-2	once	TRBJ1-4	CASRRRGSGEKLFF
TRBV28	NA	TRBJ1-2	CASRTGTYGYTF
TRBV13	NA	TRBJ2-7	CASSPPGHGGFYEQYF
TRBV11-2	NA	TRBJ2-7	CASSIQERGSYEQYF
TRBV9	NA	TRBJ1-4	CASSAETTTNEKLFF
TRBV27	NA	TRBJ2-7	CASTGTGAPTTEQYF
TRBV9	NA	TRBJ2-7	CASSLGPSGSYEQYF
TRBV4-3	NA	TRBJ1-2	CASSQASATGYGYTF
TRBV5-4	NA	TRBJ1-1	CASSLALGLNTEAFF
TRBV6-6	once	TRBJ2-1	CASSYGRPGSNEQFF